The rows below give T cell receptor beta chains drawn from one sample of a study of CD8+ T cells in alopecia areata. Data came from immunoSEQ multiplex PCR; TCRdb stores just in-frame clones and leaves some out. The data show about 160,000 clones, around 71% seen once. The sample consisted of CD4+ T cells sorted from blood, taken at week 4, from a patient treated with tofacitinib. The origin of the receptors is a human donor with alopecia areata. CDR3s include the opening cysteine and the closing phenylalanine or tryptophan. The D gene is left open where the match is weak. Some rows mark clone size as missing; the rest say once, few, many or name a class of expanded clone.

CDR3 | DNA | V | size | D | J
CASSDLGVQETQYF | TGTGCCAGCAGCGACCTTGGAGTACAAGAGACCCAGTACTTC | TRBV5-4 | NA | NA | TRBJ2-5
CAWSEGRTGGYNSPLHF | TGTGCCTGGAGCGAGGGCCGCACAGGGGGCTATAATTCACCCCTCCACTTT | TRBV30 | few | TRBD1 | TRBJ1-6
CASSLGGGTYNEQFF | TGTGCCAGCAGCTTGGGCGGGGGAACTTACAATGAGCAGTTCTTC | TRBV5-4 | NA | TRBD2 | TRBJ2-1
CASSIGTGGDGYTF | TGCGCCAGCAGCATCGGGACAGGGGGCGATGGCTACACCTTC | TRBV5-1 | NA | TRBD1 | TRBJ1-2
CASSLARVGGSYNEQFF | TGTGCCAGCAGCTTGGCACGGGTTGGGGGTTCGTACAATGAGCAGTTCTTC | TRBV5-5 | few | NA | TRBJ2-1
CASSFRTSTDTQYF | TGCGCCAGCAGCTTCCGTACTAGCACAGATACGCAGTATTTT | TRBV5-1 | NA | NA | TRBJ2-3
CASREQDRSYEQYF | TGTGCCTCCCGAGAGCAGGACCGCTCCTACGAGCAGTACTTC | TRBV30 | NA | NA | TRBJ2-7
CASSQRGRSQNYGYTF | TGCGCCAGCAGCCAAAGAGGCAGAAGTCAAAACTATGGCTACACCTTC | TRBV4-1 | few | NA | TRBJ1-2
CSVRQGETQYF | TGCAGCGTCAGGCAGGGGGAGACCCAGTACTTC | TRBV29-1 | few | NA | TRBJ2-5
CASSLEAVARTEQFF | TGTGCCAGCAGCTTAGAGGCTGTCGCGAGAACCGAGCAGTTCTTC | TRBV11-1 | NA | NA | TRBJ2-1
CAWEGGETQYF | TGTGCCTGGGAGGGCGGGGAGACCCAGTACTTC | TRBV30 | NA | NA | TRBJ2-5
CASSLEWDEQFF | TGCGCCAGCAGCTTGGAATGGGATGAGCAGTTCTTC | TRBV5-1 | NA | NA | TRBJ2-1
CASSFERGGDEQFF | TGCGCCAGCAGCTTCGAGCGGGGGGGCGATGAGCAGTTCTTC | TRBV5-1 | few | TRBD2 | TRBJ2-1
CASSLKIASGDRAKNIQYF | TGCGCCAGCAGCCTCAAGATCGCTAGCGGGGATAGGGCCAAAAACATTCAGTACTTC | TRBV4-3 | NA | TRBD2 | TRBJ2-4
CASSQDRGTGANVLTF | TGTGCCAGCAGCCAAGATAGGGGAACTGGGGCCAACGTCCTGACTTTC | TRBV14 | NA | NA | TRBJ2-6
CSVWGGQTQYF | TGCAGCGTTTGGGGAGGACAGACCCAGTACTTC | TRBV29-1 | NA | NA | TRBJ2-5
CASSLQETQYF | TGTGCCAGCAGCTTACAAGAGACCCAGTACTTC | TRBV11-2 | few | NA | TRBJ2-5
CASPNGVDEQYF | TGTGCCAGCCCCAACGGGGTCGACGAGCAGTACTTC | TRBV7-9 | few | NA | TRBJ2-7
CASSLDLGAFF | TGTGCCAGCAGTTTGGACCTGGGGGCTTTCTTT | TRBV6-6 | NA | NA | TRBJ1-1
CASSKPGLGNNEQFF | TGTGCCAGCAGCAAACCGGGACTAGGGAACAATGAGCAGTTCTTC | TRBV7-2 | NA | TRBD2 | TRBJ2-1
CASSHDTAGGDGTQYF | TGCGCCAGCAGCCATGATACTGCGGGGGGGGATGGGACGCAGTATTTT | TRBV4-3 | few | TRBD2 | TRBJ2-3
CASSLERVDTQYF | TGCGCCAGCAGCCTCGAGCGGGTTGATACGCAGTATTTT | TRBV4-1 | few | NA | TRBJ2-3
CSALGGYGYTF | TGCAGCGCCCTCGGGGGCTATGGCTACACCTTC | TRBV29-1 | NA | NA | TRBJ1-2
CASSPQSGTWNTQYF | TGTGCCAGTAGTCCCCAGAGCGGGACGTGGAATACGCAGTATTTT | TRBV19 | few | TRBD2 | TRBJ2-3
CASSQDPLQGIADTQYF | TGCGCCAGCAGCCAAGATCCCCTCCAAGGGATCGCAGATACGCAGTATTTT | TRBV4-3 | few | NA | TRBJ2-3
CASSLTLGGSYEQYF | TGCGCCAGCAGCCTCACCCTGGGGGGTTCCTACGAGCAGTACTTC | TRBV5-1 | NA | NA | TRBJ2-7
CATTKTGGFGANVLTF | TGTGCCACCACAAAAACTGGAGGGTTCGGGGCCAACGTCCTGACTTTC | TRBV15 | NA | NA | TRBJ2-6
CASSSSGQINEQYF | TGTGCCAGCAGCTCTTCGGGACAGATCAACGAGCAGTACTTC | TRBV11-2 | NA | TRBD1 | TRBJ2-7
CASSPGGAQARNEQFF | TGCGCCAGCAGCCCGGGGGGGGCACAGGCGAGGAATGAGCAGTTCTTC | TRBV4-3 | many | TRBD2 | TRBJ2-1
CASRRTGGYEQYF | TGTGCCAGCAGGAGGACAGGAGGTTACGAGCAGTACTTC | TRBV6-5 | NA | TRBD1 | TRBJ2-7
CASSSGTSGGVAKNIQYF | TGTGCCAGCAGCTCCGGGACTAGCGGGGGAGTAGCCAAAAACATTCAGTACTTC | TRBV5-4 | NA | TRBD2 | TRBJ2-4
CASSSAGRSSTEQYF | TGCGCCAGCAGCTCTGCGGGGCGCAGTTCGACCGAGCAGTACTTC | TRBV5-1 | once | NA | TRBJ2-7
CSVTRPVNYNEQFF | TGCAGCGTTACCCGGCCGGTGAATTACAATGAGCAGTTCTTC | TRBV29-1 | NA | NA | TRBJ2-1
CSVESSGALINEQFF | TGCAGCGTTGAATCTAGCGGGGCTTTAATAAATGAGCAGTTCTTC | TRBV29-1 | NA | TRBD2 | TRBJ2-1
CAWSPAPHGYTF | TGTGCCTGGAGCCCAGCCCCGCATGGCTACACCTTC | TRBV30 | NA | NA | TRBJ1-2
CASSGQGRNEQFF | TGTGCCAGCAGTGGACAGGGAAGGAATGAGCAGTTCTTC | TRBV6-5 | NA | TRBD1 | TRBJ2-1
CSVAKGRETQYF | TGCAGCGTTGCCAAGGGACGTGAGACCCAGTACTTC | TRBV29-1 | few | NA | TRBJ2-5